A selection of T cell receptor beta chains follows, all from one sample in a study of T-cell memory formation after mild COVID-19. One entry per CDR3 protein, called by TCRdb with MiXCR from the 5' RACE reads. The data contain around 420,000 distinct CDR3 sequences, less than 25% of them singletons. The sequenced sample consisted of PBMCs or a T cell subset sorted from them (not recorded which). The receptors stem from an adult woman who had mild COVID-19 (a few samples of this study predate the infection). Cell type and time point are not known. CDR3s include the opening cysteine and the closing phenylalanine or tryptophan. The size entry is marked missing in some rows and otherwise reads once, few, many or a size class.

v_call	j_call	clone_size	cdr3_aa
TRBV7-9	TRBJ2-3	.	CASSPTGFSTDTQYF
TRBV24-1	TRBJ2-7	.	CATSDPGTSGSYEQYF
TRBV12-3/TRBV12-4	TRBJ2-5	.	CASSLVGRVETQYF
TRBV27	TRBJ2-3	few	CASSPRTSSLRTQYF
TRBV5-1	TRBJ2-3	few	CASSTGDPGGDTQYF
TRBV5-1	TRBJ2-7	.	CASSLTHYEQYF
TRBV6-5	TRBJ2-1	few	CASSWEAGRVSYNEQFF
TRBV7-9	TRBJ2-2	.	CASSSSGLAGTGELFF
TRBV4-1	TRBJ1-2	few	CASSLNLPPVGNYGYTF
TRBV18	TRBJ1-1	.	CASSLPESEAFF
TRBV30	TRBJ2-7	.	CAWSAGTIPYEQYF
TRBV29-1	TRBJ1-5	few	CSVLLTLNSNQPQHF
TRBV5-6	TRBJ1-2	once	CASSWGRARDGYTF
TRBV27	TRBJ2-5	.	CATCRDRDF
TRBV5-1	TRBJ1-1	few	CASSPLGQGLFNTEAFF
TRBV7-3	TRBJ2-2	.	CASSLGAAAGELFF
TRBV7-7	TRBJ2-1	few	CASSFRLGDKQFF
TRBV18	TRBJ2-1	.	CASSPELAGSNEQFF
TRBV27	TRBJ1-2	.	CASSLSTGYGYTF
TRBV12-3/TRBV12-4	TRBJ2-2	.	CASSGQGRAGELFF
TRBV6-2/TRBV6-3	TRBJ2-7	.	CASSRTGSISYEQYF
TRBV12-3/TRBV12-4	TRBJ1-4	.	CASSPRDRSEKLFF
TRBV29-1	TRBJ1-1	few	CSVANYTGVNTEAFF
TRBV6-6	TRBJ1-2	.	CASSPTGEGYGYTF
TRBV7-6	TRBJ2-3	.	CASSLSGGAADTQYF
TRBV7-6	TRBJ1-5	few	CASSLKAGVIQPQHF
TRBV5-4	TRBJ2-1	.	CASSSREGSYNEQFF
TRBV12-3/TRBV12-4	TRBJ1-6	many	CASMKQSSYNSPLHF
TRBV15	TRBJ1-1	.	CATSRDETVEAFF
TRBV19	TRBJ2-4	.	CASSIDRALNIQYF
TRBV29-1	TRBJ2-5	.	CSVEDPHRIDRTRETQYF
TRBV12-3/TRBV12-4	TRBJ2-5	few	CASSHSTPRETQYF
TRBV5-1	TRBJ1-5	.	CASSLEGTSNQPQHF
TRBV3-1	TRBJ2-1	few	CASSQVTGGFNEQFF
TRBV2	TRBJ2-5	.	CASSRGGTQYF
TRBV7-2	TRBJ2-3	.	CASSLGASGGFTDTQYF
TRBV19	TRBJ2-1	.	CASSISSGGNNEQFF
TRBV20-1	TRBJ1-1	.	CSARDPLQGGGRNTEAFF
TRBV4-2	TRBJ1-4	.	CASSHEAGAREKLFF